These 5 T cell receptor beta chains share one sample of origin, sequenced in a study of OX40 agonist ivuxolimab in advanced cancers. The repertoire was sequenced with immunoSEQ multiplex PCR; TCRdb's copy has only in-frame clones and lacks some. Among about 86,000 clones, 87% were seen once, and the ten largest hold approximately 1.5%. The sequencing here drew on CD4+ or CD8+ T cells sorted from blood, taken in a trial of the OX40 agonist ivuxolimab. The receptors come from an adult with an advanced solid tumor such as melanoma, head and neck, liver or kidney cancer.

The chain links TRBV19 to TRBJ2-7, with 7 nucleotides matching TRBD1. The ends lost 6 bases at V and 5 bases at J; junction bases unmatched: 7. The CDR3 sequence is 13 residues long. Looked up from germline, CDR1 is LNHDA and CDR2 is SQIVND (reference sequence). In nucleotides, the CDR3 is TGTGCCAGTAGCGACAGGGCGGTCGACGAGCAGTACTTC. It codes for CASSDRAVDEQYF.

CDR3 sequence (DNA): TGTGCCAGCACGGAACCCCGGTCACAAGAGACCCAGTACTTC. It yields the protein CASTEPRSQETQYF. The V and J genes are TRBV6-1 and TRBJ2-5; D is undetermined. The ends were cut back, 7 bases at V and 2 bases at J, with 14 bases in the middle. The CDR3 runs to 14 residues. Germline V gene lookup returns CDR1 MNHNS and CDR2 SASEGT.

V is TRBV30 and J is TRBJ1-4, with TRBD1 matching over 8 bases. V gave up 3 bases and J gave up 8 bases; unmatched junction bases: 5. Germline V gene lookup returns CDR1 GTSNPN and CDR2 SVGIG (reference sequence). The CDR3 runs to 13 residues. As DNA, the CDR3 is TGTGCCTGGAGCGACCGACAGGGGGAAAAACTGTTTTTT. Its translation: CAWSDRQGEKLFF.

This chain links TRBV6-1 with TRBJ2-1, with TRBD2 matching 8 bases. J was trimmed by 7 bases and V by 4 bases; bases with no gene match: 9. CDR1 is MNHNS and CDR2 is SASEGT in the germline V gene. The CDR3 has 15 amino acids. CDR3 loop: CASSVGGAEVNEQFF. CDR3 DNA: TGTGCCAGCAGTGTCGGGGGGGCTGAGGTAAATGAGCAGTTCTTC.

The chain employs TRBV5-1 and TRBJ2-5; D is ambiguous. V lost 10 bases, J lost 5 bases, and 12 bases lay in between. The germline V gene encodes CDR1 SGHRS and CDR2 YFSETQ. CDR3 length equals 11 residues. This CDR3 is CASSLEETQYF. The CDR3 nucleotides are TGCGCCTCTAGTCTTGAGGAGACCCAGTACTTC.